This T cell receptor beta chain was documented in a study of blood T cell repertoires in COVID-19. For the study at large: Researchers got acute and convalescent COVID-19 samples from the United States, Italy and Spain. T cells, B-cell-depleted T cells, or PBMCs supplied cDNA or gDNA.

Those enrolled in Seattle joined during active infection and were followed longitudinally afterward. The CDR3 loop spans 15 amino acids. Germline V gives CDR1 LNHDA, CDR2 SQIVND (reference sequence). The J segment lost 4 bases and the V segment lost 5 bases, leaving 11 bases of the junction unmatched. In the original workflow: The assay estimated nucleated cells by amplifying reference gene primers. This table comes from immunoSEQ multiplex PCR, and its TCRdb copy is limited to in-frame clones, with some not included. That table gives V, J and clone size, and the DNA gave D and trimming. The sample has around 340,000 clones, roughly nine tenths seen once.

The rearrangement uses TRBV19 and TRBJ2-7, with 7 bases identical to TRBD1. The receptor comes from a woman aged 60-70 years with COVID-19, enrolled during active disease. The sequenced sample consisted of peripheral blood. The CDR3 region is CASSLEAGGIYEQYF. Here the CDR3 DNA reads TGTGCCAGTAGTCTGGAGGCAGGGGGAATATACGAGCAGTACTTC.